The clone carrying this T cell receptor beta chain was seen a few times. TCRdb fed the RACE reads into MiXCR, producing one record per CDR3 protein. The sample holds about 140,000 distinct CDR3 sequences, over 9.5% seen once. The data originate from a study of human T cells and chemical hapten exposure. About the research overall: DPC at 2% was the sensitizing agent, placed on roughly 2 cm by roughly 2 cm of upper inner arm skin.

The time point denotes: patch test 2, 6 weeks after DPC sensitization. Treatment given: therapeutic diphenylcyclopropenone sensitization with weekly scalp DPC. People who gave samples had alopecia, were 18 to 70 years old, and were suitable for DPC. The study extracted total RNA from unfractionated whole blood. V lost 4 bases and J 0 bases, leaving 14 bases between the germline ends. The CDR3 length is 16 residues. Germline V lookup: CDR1 SGHDT, CDR2 YYEEEE. The sample in question was whole blood, obtained in connection with sensitization to the hapten diphenylcyclopropenone (DPC). This sequence joins TRBV5-6 and TRBJ2-1; maybe TRBD2 (6 bases). The sequence derives from a woman between 45 and 60 years old with alopecia areata. Some clones in this sample may be carry-over from other donors' samples. The CDR3 loop is CASSPDAGSSYNEQFF. DNA of the CDR3: TGTGCCAGCAGCCCCGATGCGGGATCCTCCTACAATGAGCAGTTCTTC.